The clone carrying this T cell receptor beta chain was seen a single time. V was pared by 1 base and J by 10 bases, with 6 bases of the junction left unmatched. The CDR3 length is 14 residues. The V gene's germline CDR1 is MNHEY and CDR2 SVGAGI. Clones were sequenced by immunoSEQ multiplex PCR, and TCRdb holds only the in-frame ones, with some missing. In the table there are about 170,000 clones, approximately 82% of which are singletons. The data stem from a study of blood T cell repertoires in COVID-19. The chain employs TRBV6-5 and TRBJ2-1, with 8 bases matching TRBD2. The source of this sequence is a woman older than 75 with acute or convalescent COVID-19. Sequences were obtained from peripheral blood. Written as DNA, the CDR3 is TGTGCCAGCAGTTACTGGAGCGGGAGAGGGGAGCAGTTCTTC. Its protein product is CASSYWSGRGEQFF.